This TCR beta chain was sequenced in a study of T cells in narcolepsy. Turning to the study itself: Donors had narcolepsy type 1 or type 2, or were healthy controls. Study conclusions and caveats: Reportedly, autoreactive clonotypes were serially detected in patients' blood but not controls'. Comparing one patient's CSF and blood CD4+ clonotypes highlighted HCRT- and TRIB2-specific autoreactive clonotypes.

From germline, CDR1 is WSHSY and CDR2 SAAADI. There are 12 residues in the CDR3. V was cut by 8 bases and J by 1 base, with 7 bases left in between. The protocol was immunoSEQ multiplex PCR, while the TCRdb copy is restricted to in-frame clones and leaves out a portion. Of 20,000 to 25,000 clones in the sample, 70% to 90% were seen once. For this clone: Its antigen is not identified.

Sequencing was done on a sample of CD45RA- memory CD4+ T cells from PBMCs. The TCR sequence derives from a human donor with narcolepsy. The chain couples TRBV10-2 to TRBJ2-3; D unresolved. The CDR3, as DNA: TGCGCCAGCGGCCTGGGCACAGATACGCAGTATTTT. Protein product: CASGLGTDTQYF.